Listed below are T cell receptor beta chains from one sample, sequenced in a study of neoadjuvant anti-PD-1 for oral cavity cancer. Libraries were prepared by immunoSEQ multiplex PCR; TCRdb keeps only in-frame clonotypes and omits some of them. This repertoire shows about 6,600 clones, around 40% found once; its top ten account for roughly 25%. The input for sequencing was tumor tissue, taken before nivolumab (anti-PD-1) treatment. Receptor source: a person between 40 and 79 years old with oral cavity squamous cell carcinoma. Both conserved end residues are part of each CDR3. The D gene is left open where the match is weak. The listing skips clone size in some rows; elsewhere it reads once, few, many or a size class.

V gene,clone size,D gene,J gene,CDR3 DNA,CDR3 protein
TRBV5-6,few,-,TRBJ1-2,TGTGCCAGCAGCCCCGCCGGGCCAGATGGCTACACCTTC,CASSPAGPDGYTF
TRBV10-2,-,-,TRBJ1-1,TGCGCCAGCAGTGAGCCAGGGGTGACTGAAGCTTTCTTT,CASSEPGVTEAFF
TRBV4-3,-,-,TRBJ1-2,TGCGCCAGCAGCCAAGAGAATGGCAGTATCGGCTTTAACTATGGCTACACCTTC,CASSQENGSIGFNYGYTF
TRBV5-1,-,TRBD1,TRBJ1-1,TGCGCCAGCAGCCTTACCGGGACAGGGGCTGAAGCTTTCTTT,CASSLTGTGAEAFF
TRBV19,-,-,TRBJ2-7,TGTGCCAGTAGTATCGAGGACAGTGCCAAGCAGTACTTC,CASSIEDSAKQYF
TRBV18,-,-,TRBJ1-6,TGTGCCAGCTCACCATGGGGAGGGCAAAATAATTCACCCCTCCACTTT,CASSPWGGQNNSPLHF
TRBV6-5,few,-,TRBJ1-6,TGTGCCAGCAGGCAAGGGCAGAGTCTCTATTCACCCCTCCACTTT,CASRQGQSLYSPLHF
TRBV5-4,large,-,TRBJ1-1,TGTGCCAGCAGCCAGACAGGAGGGGGCACTGAAGCTTTCTTT,CASSQTGGGTEAFF
TRBV7-2,-,-,TRBJ2-7,TGTGCCAGCAGCTCGGTGACTTACGAGCAGTACTTC,CASSSVTYEQYF
TRBV7-6,-,TRBD1,TRBJ1-5,TGTGCCAGCAGCTTGGACAGGGGTAATCAGCCCCAGCATTTT,CASSLDRGNQPQHF
TRBV19,-,-,TRBJ1-5,TGTGCCAGTAGTAACCAGGGGAACAATCAGCCCCAGCATTTT,CASSNQGNNQPQHF
TRBV4-3,-,TRBD1,TRBJ1-4,TGCGCCAGCAGCCAATCGGGACAGGTGGGAGAAAAACTGTTTTTT,CASSQSGQVGEKLFF
TRBV11-2,few,TRBD1,TRBJ2-2,TGTGCCAGCAGCCCGGACAGGGCAACCGGGGAGCTGTTTTTT,CASSPDRATGELFF
TRBV10-2,few,-,TRBJ1-2,TGCGCCAGCAGTTCCTCGGGGCCGGTGAACTATGGCTACACCTTC,CASSSSGPVNYGYTF
TRBV15,few,TRBD1,TRBJ1-1,TGTGCCACCAGCAGAGAGCGACGACAGGGCAGCACTGAAGCTTTCTTT,CATSRERRQGSTEAFF
TRBV7-2,medium-sized,-,TRBJ2-7,TGTGCCAGCAGCCTAGACCGGCAACCATCCTACGAGCAGTACTTC,CASSLDRQPSYEQYF
TRBV10-3,-,TRBD1,TRBJ1-5,TGTGCCATCAGTGTGGGGGGACAGATTAATCAGCCCCAGCATTTT,CAISVGGQINQPQHF
TRBV11-2,once,-,TRBJ2-3,TGTGCCAGCAGCTTAGGTGGGGGGACGGCAGATACGCAGTATTTT,CASSLGGGTADTQYF
TRBV19,-,TRBD1,TRBJ1-3,TGTGCCAGTAGTACGGAGGGACAGGGGATTGGAAACACCATATATTTT,CASSTEGQGIGNTIYF
TRBV6-4,few,TRBD2,TRBJ2-3,TGTGCCAGCAGCCCTGCTAGCGGGAGCACAGATACGCAGTATTTT,CASSPASGSTDTQYF
TRBV2,few,-,TRBJ1-5,TGTGCCAGCAGCTCACAGGGTACGAGCAATCAGCCCCAGCATTTT,CASSSQGTSNQPQHF
TRBV7-6,few,TRBD2,TRBJ2-1,TGTGCCAGCAGCTTCCGACCGGCGGGGGGCGGCTACAATGAGCAGTTCTTC,CASSFRPAGGGYNEQFF
TRBV5-4,few,-,TRBJ2-5,TGTGCCAGCAGCTTGGCGGGTAAAGAGACCCAGTACTTC,CASSLAGKETQYF
TRBV5-1,-,-,TRBJ2-3,TGCGCCAGCAGCTTGGGCCTTAGGTCAACTAGCACAGATACGCAGTATTTT,CASSLGLRSTSTDTQYF
TRBV11-2,-,-,TRBJ2-3,TGTGCCAGCAGCTCGAACGTGGGCAGTAGCACAGATACGCAGTATTTT,CASSSNVGSSTDTQYF
TRBV5-6,-,-,TRBJ1-1,TGTGCCAGCAGCTTGGTCAGGGAACACGGCATTGAAGCTTTCTTT,CASSLVREHGIEAFF
TRBV5-6,-,-,TRBJ2-3,TGTGCCAGCAGCTTTGGCGGGGTCACAGATACGCAGTATTTT,CASSFGGVTDTQYF
TRBV5-6,-,TRBD2,TRBJ2-5,TGTGCCAGCAGCTTGTACCCGGGGGGGAGGGAGACCCAGTACTTC,CASSLYPGGRETQYF
TRBV18,-,TRBD2,TRBJ2-7,TGTGCCAGCTCAGCCGTCCTAGCGGGGTTAAACGAGCAGTACTTC,CASSAVLAGLNEQYF
TRBV6-1,-,-,TRBJ2-6,TGTGCCAGCAGTGGACGGGGGCTCAACTCTGGGGCCAACGTCCTGACTTTC,CASSGRGLNSGANVLTF
TRBV7-9,few,-,TRBJ2-1,TGTGCCAGCAGCTTAAACCGGGGACCCTCCTACAATGAGCAGTTCTTC,CASSLNRGPSYNEQFF
TRBV30,-,TRBD1,TRBJ1-2,TGTGCCTGGAGTGTACGAGGGGGCTACTATGGCTACACCTTC,CAWSVRGGYYGYTF
TRBV6-6,-,-,TRBJ1-5,TGTGCCAGCAGTGGGACCGGGTCCCGAAATCAGCCCCAGCATTTT,CASSGTGSRNQPQHF
TRBV9,-,TRBD2,TRBJ2-2,TGTGCCAGCAGCGGAATCTCTAGCGGCGCCAGAGTTGGCACCGGGGAGCTGTTTTTT,CASSGISSGARVGTGELFF
TRBV2,medium-sized,-,TRBJ2-3,TGTGCCAGCAGAAAGCAGGGTACTAGCACAGATACGCAGTATTTT,CASRKQGTSTDTQYF
TRBV20-1,-,-,TRBJ1-2,TGCAGTGCTATAGACAGCTATGGCTACACCTTC,CSAIDSYGYTF
TRBV11-3,few,TRBD1,TRBJ1-5,TGTGCCAGCAGCTTAGAGAGAGGGGGCCCGAATTATAGCAATCAGCCCCAGCATTTT,CASSLERGGPNYSNQPQHF
TRBV4-3,-,TRBD1,TRBJ1-2,TGCGCCAGCAGCCAAGAGGACAGGCATTCCTATGGCTACACCTTC,CASSQEDRHSYGYTF
TRBV2,few,-,TRBJ1-1,TGTGCCAACCGGGACACCTACGACAACACTGAAGCTTTCTTT,CANRDTYDNTEAFF
TRBV11-2,-,-,TRBJ2-2,TGTGCCAGCAGCTTAGATTCCGGCGCGAACACCGGGGAGCTGTTTTTT,CASSLDSGANTGELFF
TRBV18,-,-,TRBJ1-1,TGTGCCAGCTCACCATTGCGGGGGAAGGCTTTCTTT,CASSPLRGKAFF
TRBV7-9,-,-,TRBJ2-2,TGTGCCAGCAGCCCACCGGTCCGGGGGAGCACCGGGGAGCTGTTTTTT,CASSPPVRGSTGELFF
TRBV7-8,-,-,TRBJ1-2,TGTGCCAGCAGCTTGTGGGGACAACCCGAGGTGGACTATGGCTACACCTTC,CASSLWGQPEVDYGYTF
TRBV6-5,few,TRBD1,TRBJ1-2,TGTGCCAGCAGCAGACAGGGAATTGGTTATGGCTACACCTTC,CASSRQGIGYGYTF
TRBV6-6,once,-,TRBJ1-2,TGTGCCAGCAGTTACTCTGGAGAGTTAAACTATGGCTACACCTTC,CASSYSGELNYGYTF
TRBV6-5,-,-,TRBJ1-2,TGTGCCAGCAGTTACCGGGACGCCTCCGGCTACACCTTC,CASSYRDASGYTF
TRBV11-2,-,-,TRBJ1-1,TGTGCCAGCAGCCCGCCGCCTGGGCAGGGACAAAATGAAGCTTTCTTT,CASSPPPGQGQNEAFF
TRBV12-5,-,TRBD1,TRBJ2-5,TGTGCTAGTGGTTTGGCAGGGGACAGGGGGCAAGAGACCCAGTACTTC,CASGLAGDRGQETQYF
TRBV5-4,-,-,TRBJ1-2,TGTGCCAGCAGCTTGGGGGACTCTGGCTACACCTTC,CASSLGDSGYTF
TRBV7-2,-,TRBD2,TRBJ2-5,TGTGCCAGCAGCCAATGGACTAGCGGGGCCCAAGAGACCCAGTACTTC,CASSQWTSGAQETQYF
TRBV19,few,TRBD1,TRBJ1-2,TGTGCCAGTAGTGACAGGGGGATTGGCTACACCTTC,CASSDRGIGYTF
TRBV4-3,-,TRBD1,TRBJ1-1,TGCGCCAGCAGCCACCGAATTCCTTACAGGGGGCTATCACTTCAGAACACTGAAGCTTTCTTT,CASSHRIPYRGLSLQNTEAFF
TRBV7-2,-,TRBD1,TRBJ2-5,TGTGCCAGCAGCTTAATAGGCCAGGGGGCGCTTGAGACCCAGTACTTC,CASSLIGQGALETQYF
TRBV7-9,-,TRBD2,TRBJ2-1,TGTGCCAGCGACCCCGCGGGACTAGCGGCCTACAATGAGCAGTTCTTC,CASDPAGLAAYNEQFF
TRBV2,-,-,TRBJ1-2,TGTGCCAGCAGTTTAACTTTCATGGGGCTCAGAGGCTACACCTTC,CASSLTFMGLRGYTF
TRBV6-5,medium-sized,-,TRBJ2-2,TGTGCCAGCAGTTACAAGGGACGCCCTAACACCGGGGAGCTGTTTTTT,CASSYKGRPNTGELFF
TRBV7-2,-,-,TRBJ2-4,TGTGCCAGCAGCCTTGACCAGGGATGGAGTACCAAAAACATTCAGTACTTC,CASSLDQGWSTKNIQYF
TRBV6-1,-,TRBD1,TRBJ1-4,TGTGCCAGCAGCTCAGGGGGGTTGAGTGAAAAACTGTTTTTT,CASSSGGLSEKLFF
TRBV18,once,-,TRBJ2-5,TGTGCCAGCTCACCACCGGGGCAGCGAGAGACCCAGTACTTC,CASSPPGQRETQYF
TRBV4-3,-,-,TRBJ1-2,TGCGCCAGCAGCCAAGAAGGGGGGAGCTATGGCTACACCTTC,CASSQEGGSYGYTF